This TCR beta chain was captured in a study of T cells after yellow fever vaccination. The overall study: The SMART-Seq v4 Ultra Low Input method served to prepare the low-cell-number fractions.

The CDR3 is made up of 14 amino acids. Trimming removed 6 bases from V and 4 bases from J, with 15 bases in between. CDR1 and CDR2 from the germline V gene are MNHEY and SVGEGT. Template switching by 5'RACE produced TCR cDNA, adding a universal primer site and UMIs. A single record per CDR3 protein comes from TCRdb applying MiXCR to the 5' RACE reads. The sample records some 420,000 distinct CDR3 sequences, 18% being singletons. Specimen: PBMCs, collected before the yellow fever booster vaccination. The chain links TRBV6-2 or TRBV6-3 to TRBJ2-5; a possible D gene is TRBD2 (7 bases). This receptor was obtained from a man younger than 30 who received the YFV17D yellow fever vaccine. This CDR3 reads CASRRRGGAETQYF. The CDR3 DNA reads TGTGCCAGCAGACGCCGCGGGGGCGCAGAGACCCAGTACTTC.